The T cell receptor beta chain under discussion was sequenced for a study of T cells after yellow fever vaccination. As for the study in general: Libraries from low-cell-number fractions were prepared with the SMART-Seq v4 Ultra Low Input RNA kit.

As concerns this clonotype: The antigen is undetermined.

5'RACE template switching generated TCR cDNA, adding a universal primer site and UMIs. TCRdb called the 5' RACE reads again in MiXCR, with one record for every CDR3 protein. The sample yields some 350,000 distinct CDR3 sequences, 3% to 4.5% seen once. The germline V gene encodes CDR1 MGHRA and CDR2 YSYEKL. This CDR3 is 16 amino acids long. Trimming removed 1 base from V and 6 bases from J; junction bases left unmatched: 10. Regarding the study as a whole: Repertoires sorted by FACS could include abundant clonotypes that are contaminants from the bulk population. A small proportion of clonotypes was detected in both the CD4 and CD8 compartments.

The chain couples TRBV4-1 to TRBJ2-3; 7 nucleotides align to TRBD2. The sequence was collected from a man aged 18 to 29 who received the YFV17D yellow fever vaccine. Sequences were derived from PBMCs, sampled 5 days after the yellow fever booster vaccination. The CDR3 loop reads CASSQVTSLSMDTQYF. CDR3 in DNA: TGCGCCAGCAGCCAAGTGACTAGCCTTTCGATGGATACGCAGTATTTT.